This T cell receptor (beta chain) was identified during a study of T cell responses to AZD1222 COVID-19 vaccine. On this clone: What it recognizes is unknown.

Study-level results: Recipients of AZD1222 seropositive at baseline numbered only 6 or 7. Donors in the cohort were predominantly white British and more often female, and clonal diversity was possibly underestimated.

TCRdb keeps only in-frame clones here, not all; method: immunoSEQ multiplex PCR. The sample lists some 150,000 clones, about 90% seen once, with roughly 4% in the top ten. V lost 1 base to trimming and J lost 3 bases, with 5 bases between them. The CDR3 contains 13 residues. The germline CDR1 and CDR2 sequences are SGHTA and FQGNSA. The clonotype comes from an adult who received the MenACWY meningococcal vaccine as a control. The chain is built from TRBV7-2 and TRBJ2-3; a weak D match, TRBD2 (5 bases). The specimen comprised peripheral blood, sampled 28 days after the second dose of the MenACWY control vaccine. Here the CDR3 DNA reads TGTGCCAGCAGCTTAGGAGGGACAGATACGCAGTATTTT. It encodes CASSLGGTDTQYF.